This T cell receptor (beta chain) was sequenced in a study of beta chain features in type 1 diabetes (dated by TCRdb to between 2018 and 2020). Background for the entire study: Mean age, gender distribution, total cell number and subset yield did not differ between patients and healthy donors. A total of roughly 99 million sorted cells were examined across all samples, and the number of cells per subset was strongly correlated with RNA yield. In the study, TCRB repertoires of sorted circulating CD4+ T cell subsets from recently diagnosed type 1 diabetes patients were compared with those of matched healthy donors. Regulatory and stem cell-like memory subsets were obtained from only 8 patients and about eight healthy donors, while naive and central memory subsets were obtained from all 30 or so donors.

The entire isolated RNA was reverse transcribed using the High Capacity cDNA Reverse Transcription Kit, and thus expressed TCRB transcripts were sequenced. Deep immunoSEQ sequencing was performed on naive, central memory and regulatory T cell samples, with an average of roughly 3.3 million total reads per sample. Sorted cells were lysed in RLT buffer and RNA was extracted with DNase-treated RNeasy Micro or Mini kits, depending on cell number. Each cell subset was processed separately to prevent cross-contamination, with patient and healthy donor samples processed together. Using the immunoSEQ multiplex PCR, TCRB sequences were amplified from cDNA into 87-bp fragments spanning the CDR3 region. Sequencing of the amplicons was performed on the Illumina HiSeq platform. The published analysis was carried out like this. PCR bias was corrected computationally using synthetic template baselines, and reads within Hamming distance 2 were collapsed, with unmergeable singletons discarded. Reads were aligned to IMGT to assign V, D and J genes, CDR3 length, and insertions or deletions at six rearrangement sites. Within each subset, clonotype counts were normalized to the number of sorted cells before true diversity and Gini coefficients were calculated with the tcR R package. The overlap coefficient, calculated on TCRB nucleotide sequences, was used to measure repertoire sharing. What TCRdb holds here is the immuneACCESS table cut down to in-frame rearrangements. Part of the clones is not present; checked against another copy, under half of the missing clones reflect an unresolved V gene, and the others are unexplained. V and J calls and clone size are as listed in that table; D and trimming were resolved from the DNA. Within this sample are around 150,000 clones, with 6.5% to 10% of them counted one time only. The top ten clones comprise more than 0.5% of the sample.

Each donor gave one peripheral blood draw, averaging approximately 110 mL, which was collected into heparinised tubes. A BD FACSAria II was used to sort naive, central memory, regulatory and stem cell-like memory CD4+ T cells with a panel that included CD45RO, CCR7, CD25, CD127, CD95 and CD27. Purity was above 98% for every sorted population. PBMCs were isolated immediately by Lymphoprep density gradient centrifugation and stained directly without culture. So that batch effects would be minimized, each experiment stained and sorted samples in pairs, pairing one healthy donor with one patient. The germline V end is reduced by 2 bases and the J end by 9 bases; junction bases left unmatched: 6. As encoded in the germline V gene (reference sequence), CDR1 is SEHNR while CDR2 is FQNEAQ. The CDR3 starts with the cysteine, ends with the phenylalanine, and has 16 residues. Left in the record is the CDR3 DNA by itself, 48 bases read in frame from the first base.

This clone was detected only a few times. Its target antigen remains unknown. It has no much larger one-base neighbor in the sample; base qualities were not kept. General findings and caveats noted by the study authors: Because cDNA was sequenced instead of genomic DNA, activated cells with high expression could be over-represented, although the groups did not differ in activation or CD3 levels. Only small numbers of individuals were included in the HLA sub-analyses, which left unresolved whether HLA type had any influence on TCRB rearrangement. Patients with type 1 diabetes made fewer insertions and deleted more nucleotides at VDJ recombination sites, implying thymic rearrangement abnormalities. A moderate but significant shortening of TCRB CDR3 length was observed in type 1 diabetes patients in all four CD4+ subsets. PCR might favor shorter templates, but patient and control samples were amplified and corrected together, so any skew would affect both groups equally. Naive, central memory and regulatory TCRB repertoires appeared to be more alike among patients than among healthy donors.

Here the chain combines TRBV7-9 and TRBJ2-1, with 14 bases matching TRBD2. Material for sequencing was central memory CD4+ T cells from blood. The clonotype comes from a woman aged 18 to 35 with type 1 diabetes. CDR3 sequence: CASSLRGLAGDGEQFF. The sequence in DNA is TGTGCCAGCAGCTTAAGGGGACTAGCGGGAGACGGTGAGCAGTTCTTC.